A single sample is the source of the 19 T cell receptor beta chains below, sequenced in a study of beta chain features in type 1 diabetes. Expressed TCRB transcripts were sequenced, since all the RNA that had been isolated was reverse transcribed. Generated by immunoSEQ multiplex PCR, the TCRdb table keeps only in-frame clones and is missing some. The table lists 250,000 or so clones, around 13% of them singletons. Study-wide results and caveats: In all four CD4+ subsets, TCRB CDR3 length was significantly, moderately reduced in type 1 diabetes.

What these receptors recognize is not known. The sequencing input was naive CD4+ T cells from blood. Every receptor here comes from a man aged 30 to 45 with type 1 diabetes.

In this sample, this clone turned up a few times. The chain employs TRBV29-1 and TRBJ1-1, with TRBD1 as a possible D gene (6 bases). The CDR3 is made up of 12 amino acids. Germline V gives CDR1 SQVTM, CDR2 ANQGSEA. The germline V and J ends were trimmed by 8 bases and 4 bases, with 14 bases remaining between them. The CDR3 protein is CSPQQGITEAFF. In nucleotides, the CDR3 is TGCAGCCCACAACAGGGAATCACTGAAGCTTTCTTT. Looking up the rest from reference TRBV29-1 and TRBJ1-1 gives the full variable domain: SAVISQKPSRDICQRGTSLTIQCQVDSQVTMMFWYRQQPGQSLTLIATANQGSEATYESGFVIDKFPISRPNLTFSTLTVSNMSPEDSSIYLCSPQQGITEAFFGQGTRLTVV.

This chain links TRBV2 with TRBJ2-3, with 12 bases aligning to TRBD2. Germline CDR1 SNHLY, CDR2 FYNNEI. With V trimmed by 1 base and J by 10 bases, 3 bases remained unmatched. CDR3 size: 14 residues. This CDR3 is CASSEGLAGVAQYF. The CDR3 DNA reads as TGTGCCAGCAGTGAAGGACTAGCGGGAGTAGCGCAGTATTTT.

This clone was detected only a few times. The chain uses TRBV18 and TRBJ2-2, with 11 bases that match TRBD2. After removal of 2 bases from V and 2 bases from J, the junction contained 4 bases not matched to a gene. There are 17 residues in the CDR3. Germline lookup yields CDR1 KGHSH and CDR2 LQKENI. As DNA, the CDR3 is TGTGCCAGCTCACCAGCGACTAGCGGGACTAACACCGGGGAGCTGTTTTTT. Protein product: CASSPATSGTNTGELFF.

The rearrangement joins TRBV5-1 to TRBJ2-7; 8 positions agree with TRBD2. Germline V CDR1 and CDR2: SGHRS, YFSETQ. CDR3 length equals 14 residues. J was trimmed by 3 bases and V by 4 bases; bases with no gene match: 6. The chain's CDR3 is CASSQTSVYYEQYF. Here the CDR3 DNA reads TGCGCCAGCAGCCAGACTAGCGTTTACTACGAGCAGTACTTC.

This clone was recorded a few times. The chain has TRBV7-2 and TRBJ2-1; 9 bases are a match to TRBD2. V trimming: 5 bases; J trimming: 9 bases; junction bases outside the gene matches: 8. CDR1 is SGHTA and CDR2 is FQGNSA in the germline V gene. This CDR3 contains 14 residues. The CDR3: CASSVPRGGREQFF. The CDR3 DNA is TGTGCCAGCAGCGTGCCGCGGGGGGGGCGTGAGCAGTTCTTC.

This clone appeared a few times. The chain combines TRBV6-5 with TRBJ2-1; D is unclear. CDR3 length: 15 amino acids. Per the germline V gene, CDR1 is MNHEY and CDR2 is SVGAGI. The germline V and J ends were trimmed by 7 bases and 0 bases, with 13 bases remaining between them. CDR3 in amino acids: CASKSVSSSYNEQFF. The CDR3 DNA sequence: TGTGCCAGCAAGAGCGTCTCTAGCTCCTACAATGAGCAGTTCTTC.

V usage is TRBV2 and J usage is TRBJ2-7, with TRBD2 identical over 9 bases. The CDR3 spans 14 residues. Germline assignment: CDR1 SNHLY and CDR2 FYNNEI. V was pared by 6 bases and J by 2 bases, with 5 bases of the junction left unmatched. The CDR3 DNA reads as TGTGCCAGCAGAAGGAGCGGGAGGACCTACGAGCAGTACTTC. Translation gives CASRRSGRTYEQYF. The complete variable domain, with remaining parts taken from reference TRBV2 and TRBJ2-7, reads EPEVTQTPSHQVTQMGQEVILRCVPISNHLYFYWYRQILGQKVEFLVSFYNNEISEKSEIFDDQFSVERPDGSNFTLKIRSTKLEDSAMYFCASRRSGRTYEQYFGPGTRLTVT.

This clone was seen once. The V and J genes are TRBV7-8 and TRBJ2-5; the D gene is possibly TRBD1 (6 bases). With 5 bases removed from V and 5 bases from J, the gap between germline ends came to 15 bases. This CDR3 spans 14 amino acids. CDR1 and CDR2 from the germline V gene are SGHVS and FQNEAQ. This CDR3 reads CASSPREQGETQYF. The CDR3 region has the DNA TGTGCCAGCAGCCCCCGCGAGCAGGGGGAGACCCAGTACTTC.

This clone was counted only a few times. V and J are TRBV9 and TRBJ2-5; the D gene is possibly TRBD1 (6 bases). Germline V gives CDR1 SGDLS, CDR2 YYNGEE. V gave up 4 bases and J gave up 4 bases, with 17 bases separating them. This CDR3 spans 15 amino acids. As DNA, the CDR3 is TGTGCCAGCAGCACGGGACATCCGGCTGTAGAGACCCAGTACTTC. It codes for CASSTGHPAVETQYF.

The chain carries TRBV29-1 and TRBJ2-3, with D possibly TRBD1 on 6 matching bases. The CDR3 loop spans 15 amino acids. V lost 5 bases and J 2 bases, leaving 17 bases between the germline ends. Germline V gives CDR1 SQVTM, CDR2 ANQGSEA. The CDR3 nucleotides read TGCAGCGTTACCACAGGGTTTGCGTTCACAGATACGCAGTATTTT. Translated: CSVTTGFAFTDTQYF.

The chain employs TRBV6-5 and TRBJ2-5, with 10 bases lining up with TRBD1. CDR1 MNHEY and CDR2 SVGAGI come from the germline V gene. The CDR3 spans 13 residues. V lost 10 bases to trimming and J lost 2 bases; unmatched junction nucleotides: 4. CDR3 protein: CATRTGGQETQYF. The CDR3 bases are TGTGCCACCCGGACAGGGGGTCAAGAGACCCAGTACTTC.

This chain joins TRBV30 and TRBJ2-7, with TRBD1 as a possible D gene (5 bases). The CDR3 is 12 amino acids. Germline CDR1 GTSNPN, CDR2 SVGIG (reference sequence). Trimming stripped 5 bases from V and 4 bases from J, with 12 bases between. The CDR3 DNA sequence: TGTGCCTGGGCAGGGATCCCGTACGAGCAGTACTTC. Residues: CAWAGIPYEQYF.

The genes are TRBV2 and TRBJ1-2, with D hard to call. Germline CDR1 reads SNHLY; CDR2 reads FYNNEI. Trimming stripped 5 bases from V and 8 bases from J, with 15 bases between. This CDR3 is 13 amino acids long. As DNA, the CDR3 is TGTGCCAGCAGTTTAAGCGGTGACGAGGGCTACACCTTC. Translating gives CASSLSGDEGYTF.

Points on this clone: At the DNA level, this CDR3 is encoded by other sequences in the same sample as well. The chain combines TRBV5-1 with TRBJ1-1; tentative D call: TRBD1 (6 bases). V lost 3 bases and J 2 bases, leaving 11 bases between the germline ends. Germline assignment: CDR1 SGHRS and CDR2 YFSETQ. The CDR3 has 14 residues. In DNA, the CDR3 is TGCGCCAGCAGCTCCGGACAGACTAACACTGAAGCTTTCTTT. This translates into CASSSGQTNTEAFF.

This clone was counted a few times. The J gene is TRBJ2-1, the V gene TRBV7-9; TRBD2 matches at 7 bases. The CDR3 runs to 16 residues. V dropped 5 bases and J dropped 3; count of bases not matched to a gene: 10. CDR1 and CDR2 from the germline V gene are SEHNR and FQNEAQ (reference sequence). DNA of the CDR3: TGTGCCAGCAGCAGATCCCGGCTAGCGGACTACAATGAGCAGTTCTTC. It specifies CASSRSRLADYNEQFF.

The chain uses TRBV27 and TRBJ1-1, with TRBD1 matching 7 bases. CDR1 is MNHEY, CDR2 SMNVEV, per germline (reference sequence). The CDR3 totals 15 residues. J was trimmed by 1 base and V by 6 bases; bases with no gene match: 8. The CDR3 coding sequence is TGTGCCAGCAGCTTCAGGGGGTCCGGGAACACTGAAGCTTTCTTT. It translates to CASSFRGSGNTEAFF.

The gene calls are TRBV9 and TRBJ1-1; tentative D call: TRBD1 (6 bases). The CDR3 is made up of 13 amino acids. Between the trimmed V and J ends, which lost 3 bases and 3 bases, there was a span of 9 bases. Germline V gene sequence: CDR1 SGDLS, CDR2 YYNGEE. The CDR3 loop reads CASSANRDTEAFF. The CDR3 bases are TGTGCCAGCAGCGCCAACAGGGACACTGAAGCTTTCTTT.

The gene calls are TRBV5-1 and TRBJ1-1; 8 bases map to TRBD1. Germline lookup yields CDR1 SGHRS and CDR2 YFSETQ. Germline trimming cut 4 bases from V and 1 base from J; bases unmatched to any gene: 12. This CDR3 spans 17 amino acids. The CDR3 spells CASSMFAPGQENTEAFF. Written as DNA, the CDR3 is TGCGCCAGCAGCATGTTTGCACCGGGACAGGAGAACACTGAAGCTTTCTTT. Filled out from reference TRBV5-1 and TRBJ1-1, the complete variable domain reads KAGVTQTPRYLIKTRGQQVTLSCSPISGHRSVSWYQQTPGQGLQFLFEYFSETQRNKGNFPGRFSGRQFSNSRSEMNVSTLELGDSALYLCASSMFAPGQENTEAFFGQGTRLTVV.

This clone was observed a few times. The chain links TRBV6-6 to TRBJ2-3; TRBD2 might be the D (5 bases). V lost 8 bases and J 8 bases, leaving 23 bases between the germline ends. The CDR3 is 15 amino acids. The germline V gene has CDR1 MNHNY and CDR2 SVGAGI (reference sequence). The CDR3 is CASDSATAALSTQYF. The DNA for the CDR3 is TGTGCCAGCGATTCGGCTACAGCGGCTCTGAGTACGCAGTATTTT.